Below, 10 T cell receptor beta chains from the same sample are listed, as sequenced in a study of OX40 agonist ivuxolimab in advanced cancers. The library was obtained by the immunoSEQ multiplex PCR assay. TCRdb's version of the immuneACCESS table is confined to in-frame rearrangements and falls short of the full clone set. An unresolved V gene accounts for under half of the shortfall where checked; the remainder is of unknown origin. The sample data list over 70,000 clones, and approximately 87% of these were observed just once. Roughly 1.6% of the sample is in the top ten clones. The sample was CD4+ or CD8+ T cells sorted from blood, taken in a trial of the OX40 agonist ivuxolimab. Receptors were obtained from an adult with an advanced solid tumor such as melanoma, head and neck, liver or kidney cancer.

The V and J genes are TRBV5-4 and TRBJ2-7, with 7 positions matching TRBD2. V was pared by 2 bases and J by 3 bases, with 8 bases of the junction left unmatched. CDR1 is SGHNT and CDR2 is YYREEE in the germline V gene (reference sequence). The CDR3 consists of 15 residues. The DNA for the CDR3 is TGTGCCAGCAGCTTCTCAAGCGGGAAACACTACGAGCAGTACTTC. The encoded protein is CASSFSSGKHYEQYF.

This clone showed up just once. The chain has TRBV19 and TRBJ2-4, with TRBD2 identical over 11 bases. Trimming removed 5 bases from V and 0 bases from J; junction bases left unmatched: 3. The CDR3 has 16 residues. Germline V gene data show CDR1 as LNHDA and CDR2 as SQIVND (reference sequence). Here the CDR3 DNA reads TGTGCCAGTAGTCTAGCGGGGGGAATAGCCAAAAACATTCAGTACTTC. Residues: CASSLAGGIAKNIQYF. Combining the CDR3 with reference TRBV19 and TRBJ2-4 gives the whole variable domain DGGITQSPKYLFRKEGQNVTLSCEQNLNHDAMYWYRQDPGQGLRLIYYSQIVNDFQKGDIAEGYSVSREKKESFPLTVTSAQKNPTAFYLCASSLAGGIAKNIQYFGAGTRLSVL.

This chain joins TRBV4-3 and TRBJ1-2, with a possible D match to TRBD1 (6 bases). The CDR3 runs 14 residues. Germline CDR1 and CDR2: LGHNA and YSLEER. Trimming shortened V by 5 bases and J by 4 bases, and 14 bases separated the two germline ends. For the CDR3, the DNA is TGCGCCAGCAGCGGACGGACAGTCGGCTATGGCTACACCTTC. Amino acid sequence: CASSGRTVGYGYTF.

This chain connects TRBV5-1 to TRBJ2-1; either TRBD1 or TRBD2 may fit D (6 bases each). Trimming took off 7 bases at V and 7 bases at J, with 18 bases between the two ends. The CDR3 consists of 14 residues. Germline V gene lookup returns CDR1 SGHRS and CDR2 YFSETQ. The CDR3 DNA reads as TGCGCCAGCGCCGGGGGCAGGGAACTAAATGAGCAGTTCTTC. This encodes CASAGGRELNEQFF.

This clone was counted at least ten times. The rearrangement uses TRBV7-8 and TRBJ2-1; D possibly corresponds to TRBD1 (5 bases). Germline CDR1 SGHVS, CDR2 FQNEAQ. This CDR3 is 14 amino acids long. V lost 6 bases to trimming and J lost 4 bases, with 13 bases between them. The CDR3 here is CASRNVQGYNEQFF. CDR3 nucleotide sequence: TGTGCCAGCAGAAACGTGCAGGGTTACAATGAGCAGTTCTTC.

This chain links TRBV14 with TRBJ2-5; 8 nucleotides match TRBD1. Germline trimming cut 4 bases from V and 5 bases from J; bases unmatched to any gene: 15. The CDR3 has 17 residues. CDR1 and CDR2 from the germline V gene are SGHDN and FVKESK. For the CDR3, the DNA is TGTGCCAGCAGCCCTCACAGGGGGACCCTAAGGGCGGAGACCCAGTACTTC. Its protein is CASSPHRGTLRAETQYF.

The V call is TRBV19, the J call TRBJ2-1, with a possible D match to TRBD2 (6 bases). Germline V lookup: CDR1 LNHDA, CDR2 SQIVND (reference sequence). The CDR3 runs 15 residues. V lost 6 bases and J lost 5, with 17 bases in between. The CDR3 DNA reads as TGTGCCAGTAGGGAGGGGCGGAGGGCCCACAATGAGCAGTTCTTC. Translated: CASREGRRAHNEQFF.

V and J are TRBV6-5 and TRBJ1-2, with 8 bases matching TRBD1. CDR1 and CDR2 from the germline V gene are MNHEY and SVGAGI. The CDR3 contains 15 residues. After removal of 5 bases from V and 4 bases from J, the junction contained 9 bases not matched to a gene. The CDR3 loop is CASSNHQGAGYGYTF. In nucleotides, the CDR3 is TGTGCCAGCAGTAACCACCAGGGGGCAGGCTATGGCTACACCTTC.

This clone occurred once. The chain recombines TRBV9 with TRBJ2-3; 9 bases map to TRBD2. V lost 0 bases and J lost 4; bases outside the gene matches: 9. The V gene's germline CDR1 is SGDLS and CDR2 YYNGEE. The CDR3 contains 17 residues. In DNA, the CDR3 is TGTGCCAGCAGCGTAGGGGTTAGCGGGAGTCGCGCAGATACGCAGTATTTT. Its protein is CASSVGVSGSRADTQYF.

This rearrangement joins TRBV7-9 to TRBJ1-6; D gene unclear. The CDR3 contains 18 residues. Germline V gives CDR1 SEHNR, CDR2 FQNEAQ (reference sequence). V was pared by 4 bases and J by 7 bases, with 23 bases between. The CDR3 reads CASSSPPPDPWRNSPLHF. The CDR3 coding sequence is TGTGCCAGCAGCTCCCCTCCTCCGGACCCCTGGCGGAATTCACCCCTCCACTTT.